This TCR beta chain was found in a study of OX40 agonist ivuxolimab in advanced cancers. Study-wide results and limits: Clones of CD4+ and CD8+ blood T cells grew by week 6 at doses of 0.1 to 3.0 mg/kg.

Data came from immunoSEQ multiplex PCR; TCRdb stores just in-frame clones and leaves some out. The data show tens of thousands of clones, roughly 90% seen once. Germline CDR1 and CDR2: GTSNPN and SVGIG (reference sequence). The CDR3 runs 14 residues. Comment on this clone: The target antigen is unknown.

This chain connects TRBV30 to TRBJ1-1, with 10 positions matching TRBD1. The clonotype was recovered from an adult with an advanced solid tumor such as melanoma, head and neck, liver or kidney cancer. The sample here was CD4+ or CD8+ T cells sorted from blood, taken in a trial of the OX40 agonist ivuxolimab. The CDR3 loop reads CACTGTGVYTEAFF. For the CDR3, the DNA is TGTGCTTGTACCGGGACAGGGGTTTACACTGAAGCTTTCTTT.